This T cell receptor (beta chain) comes out of a study of OX40 agonist ivuxolimab in advanced cancers. Findings and limits, study-wide: The authors did not determine the antigen specificity of the expanded peripheral T cells.

Details on this clone: No antigen is known for it.

TCRdb's table, derived via immunoSEQ multiplex PCR, lists solely in-frame clones and lacks some. The sample has 43,000 or so clones; 88% are singletons. Trimming took 1 base from V and 5 from J, leaving 11 bases between them. Germline loops: CDR1 SGHDN, CDR2 FVKESK. The CDR3 runs to 14 residues. This TCR was recovered from an adult with an advanced solid tumor such as melanoma, head and neck, liver or kidney cancer. This specimen was CD4+ or CD8+ T cells sorted from blood, taken in a trial of the OX40 agonist ivuxolimab. This sequence joins TRBV14 and TRBJ2-5; D is uncertain. The chain's CDR3 is CASSQAFMGETQYF. The DNA of the CDR3 is TGTGCCAGCAGCCAAGCCTTTATGGGGGAGACCCAGTACTTC.